This TCR beta chain was identified during a study of blood T cells in healthy people across ages. Study-level findings and limits: A strong correlation was found between TCR beta diversity and the percentage of naive T cells.

Per sample, at least 6 micrograms of total RNA were extracted. The germline V and J ends were trimmed by 5 bases and 10 bases, with 17 bases remaining between them. From germline, CDR1 is MNHEY and CDR2 SVGAGI. The CDR3 has 13 residues. This clonotype has more than one count but fewer than ten. Antigen: not known. Together with a sample-barcoded 5' primer, a J-beta primer mix was included in a second PCR lasting about 6 to 11 cycles. Each cDNA molecule received a tag from a template-switch adaptor that had 12 random nucleotides. TCRdb independently ran MiXCR on the 5' RACE reads; one entry per CDR3 protein. Among over 1,200,000 distinct CDR3 sequences listed, 59% were seen once.

The receptor was isolated from a man aged 18 to 29 in good health. Material for sequencing was blood. This chain joins TRBV6-5 and TRBJ1-1; TRBD1 might be the D (5 bases). The CDR3 DNA reads TGTGCCAGCAGTGGATACACAGCCGGGGGAGCTTTCTTT. It codes for CASSGYTAGGAFF.